This T cell receptor (beta chain) was observed in a study of CD8 T cells in ankylosing spondylitis. TCRdb analysed the 5' RACE reads with MiXCR anew, one entry per CDR3 protein. Among over 200,000 distinct CDR3 sequences listed, about a sixth were seen once. About this clonotype itself: Its antigen is not known.

V dropped 4 bases and J dropped 14 bases, with 18 bases sitting between them. Germline CDR1 is SQVTM and CDR2 is ANQGSEA. CDR3 length: 12 amino acids. The study, taken as a whole, reports: Disease-associated clones were reportedly significantly overrepresented in matched ankylosing spondylitis synovial fluid. Some motif variants had been reported before (in reactive arthritis synovial fluid and blood). There was a TCR beta motif, made of fewer than 10 highly homologous variants, that appeared characteristic of ankylosing spondylitis blood.

The chain is built from TRBV29-1 and TRBJ2-1; D uncertain. The receptor comes from a male donor with ankylosing spondylitis. Sequenced input: blood, either unsorted or a sorted T cell fraction (not recorded which). The CDR3 reads CSVGGSVFSKFF. CDR3 nucleotide sequence: TGCAGCGTTGGGGGAAGCGTCTTCTCGAAGTTCTTC.